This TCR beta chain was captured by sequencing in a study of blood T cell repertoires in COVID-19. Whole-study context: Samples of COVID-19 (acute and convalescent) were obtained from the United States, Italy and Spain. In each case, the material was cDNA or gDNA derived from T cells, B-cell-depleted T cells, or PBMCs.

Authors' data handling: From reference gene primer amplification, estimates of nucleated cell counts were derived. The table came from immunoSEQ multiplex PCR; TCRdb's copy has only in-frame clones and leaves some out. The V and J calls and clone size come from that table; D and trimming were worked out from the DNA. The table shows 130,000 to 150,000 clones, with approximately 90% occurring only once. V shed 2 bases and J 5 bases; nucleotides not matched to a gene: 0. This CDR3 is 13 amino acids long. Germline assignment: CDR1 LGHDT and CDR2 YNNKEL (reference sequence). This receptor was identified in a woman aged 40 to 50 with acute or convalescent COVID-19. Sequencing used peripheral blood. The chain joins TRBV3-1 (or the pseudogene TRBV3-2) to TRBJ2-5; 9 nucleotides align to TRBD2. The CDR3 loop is CASSQSGGETQYF. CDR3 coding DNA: TGTGCCAGCAGCCAAAGCGGGGGGGAGACCCAGTACTTC.